The rows below give T cell receptor beta chains drawn from one sample of a study of blood T cell repertoires in COVID-19. TCRdb keeps only in-frame clones here, not all; method: immunoSEQ multiplex PCR. The sample contains roughly 570,000 clones, roughly 91% of which appear only once. Source material: peripheral blood. Receptors originate from a woman in her 50s with COVID-19, enrolled during active disease. Each CDR3 is given with its conserved first and last residue. D genes are given only for firm matches. The listing skips clone size in some rows; elsewhere it reads once, few, many or a size class.

>.|TRBJ1-2|.|TRBV29-1
CSVSGEGGLSSYGYTF
TGCAGCGTGAGCGGGGAGGGGGGCCTATCGTCCTATGGCTACACCTTC
>.|TRBJ2-2|.|TRBV18
CASSPRQVLTGELFF
TGTGCCAGCTCACCACGGCAGGTTTTGACCGGGGAGCTGTTTTTT
>once|TRBJ1-1|.|TRBV7-9
CASSLLMNTEAFF
TGTGCCAGCAGCTTACTAATGAACACTGAAGCTTTCTTT
>.|TRBJ1-1|.|TRBV4-1
CASSPGGRLNTEAFF
TGCGCCAGCAGCCCGGGCGGGCGACTAAACACTGAAGCTTTCTTT
>.|TRBJ2-3|.|TRBV6-1
CASSEGFLSTQYF
TGTGCCAGCAGTGAAGGTTTTCTGAGTACGCAGTATTTT
>.|TRBJ2-3|TRBD1|TRBV13
CASSLGTASTDTQYF
TGTGCCAGCAGCCTAGGGACAGCGAGCACAGATACGCAGTATTTT
>.|TRBJ2-7|.|TRBV19
CASSPRPPLPDEQYF
TGTGCCAGTAGTCCGCGGCCTCCACTCCCCGACGAGCAGTACTTC
>.|TRBJ2-2|TRBD2|TRBV27
CASSLSGGWTGELFF
TGTGCCAGCAGTTTATCGGGAGGGTGGACCGGGGAGCTGTTTTTT
>.|TRBJ2-5|TRBD2|TRBV7-9
CASSTRLAGEETQYF
TGTGCCAGCAGCACGAGACTAGCGGGGGAAGAGACCCAGTACTTC
>.|TRBJ2-3|TRBD2|TRBV3-1/TRBV3-2
CASSQGSQLAGPYTDTQYF
TGTGCCAGCAGCCAAGGGTCCCAACTAGCGGGGCCCTACACAGATACGCAGTATTTT
>.|TRBJ2-3|TRBD2|TRBV18
CASSPYSGGVSTDTQYF
TGTGCCAGCTCACCATACAGCGGGGGGGTTAGCACAGATACGCAGTATTTT
>.|TRBJ1-1|TRBD1|TRBV2
CASSDRGRAFF
TGTGCCAGCAGCGACAGGGGGCGTGCTTTCTTT
>.|TRBJ1-5|.|TRBV6-5
CASTPGRNQPQHF
TGTGCCAGCACTCCAGGGAGGAATCAGCCCCAGCATTTT
>.|TRBJ2-7|.|TRBV9
CASSVQGSSYEQYF
TGTGCCAGCAGCGTCCAGGGGAGCTCCTACGAGCAGTACTTC
>.|TRBJ1-1|.|TRBV5-1
CASSPTRRGTEAFF
TGCGCCAGCAGCCCCACTCGGCGGGGCACTGAAGCTTTCTTT
>.|TRBJ2-3|TRBD2|TRBV5-4
CASSRSGGAGDTQYF
TGTGCCAGCAGCCGTAGCGGGGGGGCCGGAGATACGCAGTATTTT
>.|TRBJ1-1|.|TRBV4-1
CASSHGDNEAFF
TGCGCCAGCAGCCATGGGGACAACGAAGCTTTCTTT
>.|TRBJ2-1|.|TRBV4-1
CASRETAARTYNEQFF
TGCGCCAGCAGGGAGACAGCCGCCCGAACCTACAATGAGCAGTTCTTC
>once|TRBJ1-3|TRBD1|TRBV19
CASSLRTGDSGNTIYF
TGTGCCAGTAGTCTTCGGACAGGGGACTCTGGAAACACCATATATTTT
>.|TRBJ2-3|TRBD2|TRBV2
CASSPFLAGEATSTDTQYF
TGTGCCAGCAGTCCTTTTCTAGCGGGGGAAGCCACTAGCACAGATACGCAGTATTTT
>.|TRBJ2-7|.|TRBV18
CASSPIQGGASYEQYF
TGTGCCAGCTCACCAATACAAGGGGGAGCTTCCTACGAGCAGTACTTC
>.|TRBJ1-2|.|TRBV3-1/TRBV3-2
CASSQARGRGYTF
TGTGCCAGCAGCCAAGCCAGGGGTAGGGGCTACACCTTC
>.|TRBJ1-2|.|TRBV28
CASSLYLSDGYTF
TGTGCCAGCAGTTTATATCTATCCGATGGCTACACCTTC